This T cell receptor beta chain was recorded in a study of identical twins. General study results and limits: Invariant MAIT and iNKT cells could partly confound zero-insertion analyses.

Germline CDR1 and CDR2: MGHRA and YSYEKL. V shed 1 base, J shed 7 bases, and the junction held 12 bases outside the gene matches. CDR3 length: 16 amino acids. TCRdb itself ran the 5' RACE reads through MiXCR, one entry per CDR3 protein. Of 1.5 million to 2 million distinct CDR3 sequences in the sample, under 35% were seen once. This clonotype was seen a single time. Its antigen is currently unknown. Sequences were obtained from cord blood. This chain connects TRBV4-1 to TRBJ2-7; TRBD2 matches at 8 bases. The TCR comes from a newborn girl in good health. CDR3 region: CASSQGPGTSYNEQYF. In DNA, the CDR3 is TGCGCCAGCAGCCAAGGCCCCGGGACTAGTTACAATGAGCAGTACTTC.